These 17 T cell receptor beta chains were sequenced from one sample in a study of T cells in Graves' hyperthyroidism and ophthalmopathy. From RNA transcripts, TCR beta CDR3 regions were amplified. The TCR CDR3 was amplified in a first-round RT-PCR using the HTBI primer set. TCRdb called the multiplex PCR reads again in MiXCR, with one record for every CDR3 protein. The table records some 350,000 distinct CDR3 sequences, 25% of them present only once. Specimen: blood. These TCRs come from a man aged 50 to 60 with Graves' hyperthyroidism.

This clonotype was picked up a small number of times. CDR3 protein: CASSFGTSGYNEQFF. DNA for the CDR3: TGTGCCAGCAGTTTCGGGACTAGCGGTTACAATGAGCAGTTCTTC. This chain connects TRBV12-3 or TRBV12-4 to TRBJ2-1; TRBD2 aligns across 11 bases. The ends lost 3 bases at V and 4 bases at J; junction bases unmatched: 2. The CDR3 runs to 15 residues.

This clonotype was seen at least ten times. This chain links TRBV13 with TRBJ2-1, with TRBD2 matching over 10 bases. Germline V gene sequence: CDR1 PRHDT, CDR2 FYEKMQ (reference sequence). V lost 5 bases and J lost 8; bases outside the gene matches: 3. CDR3 length equals 13 residues. The CDR3 DNA reads TGTGCCAGCAGCCGTCTAGCGGGGGATGAGCAGTTCTTC. Its protein product is CASSRLAGDEQFF.

Only a few counts were recorded for this clonotype. The chain is built from TRBV27 and TRBJ2-1, with D hard to call. Deletions cut 4 bases from V and 5 bases from J, with 6 bases between. CDR1 is MNHEY, CDR2 SMNVEV, per germline (reference sequence). This CDR3 is built from 12 residues. The CDR3 protein is CASSSPHNEQFF. DNA of the CDR3: TGTGCCAGCAGTTCACCGCACAATGAGCAGTTCTTC.

This clonotype was seen repeatedly, ten times or more. The rearrangement joins TRBV7-2 to TRBJ1-2; 7 bases fit TRBD1. CDR3 length: 16 residues. Germline-derived CDR1 and CDR2 are SGHTA and FQGNSA. The V segment lost 3 bases and the J segment 6 bases; nucleotides outside the gene matches: 13. CDR3 sequence: CASSFQGGGAVHGYTF. CDR3 sequence (DNA): TGTGCCAGCAGCTTCCAGGGGGGGGGCGCGGTCCATGGCTACACCTTC.

The rearrangement links TRBV3-1 to TRBJ1-6; 9 positions match TRBD1. The junction had 9 bases not matched to a gene; V was cut back by 7 bases and J by 8 bases. CDR3 length: 15 residues. Germline lookup yields CDR1 LGHDT and CDR2 YNNKEL (reference sequence). The CDR3 region is CASTLGTGTYSPLHF. DNA for the CDR3: TGTGCCAGCACCCTTGGGACAGGGACCTATTCACCCCTCCACTTT.

Many counts were recorded for this clonotype. V usage is TRBV2 and J usage is TRBJ1-2; 9 bases fit TRBD1. From germline, CDR1 is SNHLY and CDR2 FYNNEI. This CDR3 comprises 16 residues. The V segment lost 5 bases and the J segment 3 bases; nucleotides outside the gene matches: 10. The CDR3 nucleotides are TGTGCCAGCAGTTCCGGGACAGGGTTTGGGCACTATGGCTACACCTTC. This gives the protein CASSSGTGFGHYGYTF.

This chain joins TRBV6-1 and TRBJ2-7; TRBD2 agrees at 11 bases. With V trimmed by 6 bases and J by 0 bases, 10 bases remained unmatched. CDR1 MNHNS and CDR2 SASEGT come from the germline V gene. This CDR3 has 17 amino acids. The CDR3 reads CASRAAGLAEISYEQYF. CDR3 bases: TGTGCCAGCAGGGCCGCGGGACTAGCGGAGATCTCCTACGAGCAGTACTTC.

This clonotype has a handful of counts. In nucleotides, the CDR3 is TGTGCCAGCAGCTTAGGGGGATCCACCCAAGAGACCCAGTACTTC. Its protein product is CASSLGGSTQETQYF. The chain joins TRBV11-3 to TRBJ2-5; D unclear. CDR3 length: 15 amino acids. Germline V gene data show CDR1 as SGHNT and CDR2 as YENEEA. Trimming took 1 base from V and 1 from J, leaving 10 bases between them. Based on the CDR3 plus reference TRBV11-3 and TRBJ2-5, the full variable domain is EAGVVQSPRYKIIEKKQPVAFWCNPISGHNTLYWYLQNLGQGPELLIRYENEEAVDDSQLPKDRFSAERLKGVDSTLKIQPAELGDSAVYLCASSLGGSTQETQYFGPGTRLLVL.

The chain carries TRBV12-3 or TRBV12-4 and TRBJ2-1, with D possibly matching TRBD2 (5 bases). There are 13 residues in the CDR3. The V and J ends lost 3 bases and 8 bases respectively, with 11 bases between them. The CDR3 DNA reads TGTGCCAGCAGTTTCTACAAGGGAGATGAGCAGTTCTTC. Translating it yields CASSFYKGDEQFF.

This clonotype appeared a few times. V is TRBV27 and J is TRBJ1-4; 10 bases are shared with TRBD1. Germline V gives CDR1 MNHEY, CDR2 SMNVEV (reference sequence). The CDR3 loop spans 14 amino acids. Trimming cost V 5 bases and J 8 bases; bases outside gene matches: 5. CDR3 sequence reads: CASSMTGGSEKLFF. The CDR3 DNA follows: TGTGCCAGCAGTATGACAGGGGGCAGCGAAAAACTGTTTTTT.

CDR3 amino acids: CASSPPGTASTDTQYF. CDR3 in DNA: TGTGCCAGCAGCCCCCCCGGGACAGCTAGCACAGATACGCAGTATTTT. V is TRBV7-9 and J is TRBJ2-3; 7 bases match TRBD1. This CDR3 is built from 16 residues. The V gene's germline CDR1 is SEHNR and CDR2 FQNEAQ (reference sequence). With 5 bases clipped from V and 0 bases from J, the junction kept 8 bases outside the gene matches. Filled out from reference TRBV7-9 and TRBJ2-3, the complete variable domain reads DTGVSQNPRHKITKRGQNVTFRCDPISEHNRLYWYRQTLGQGPEFLTYFQNEAQLEKSRLLSDRFSAERPKGSFSTLEIQRTEQGDSAMYLCASSPPGTASTDTQYFGPGTRLTVL.

In regard to this clonotype: Germline is not matched at one junction end, which may reflect a read error. This chain uses TRBV5-1 with TRBJ2-1, with TRBD2 identical over 9 bases. CDR3 size: 14 residues. Per the germline V gene, CDR1 is SGHRS and CDR2 is YFSETQ. The CDR3 loop reads CASSNSGSRYEQSF. CDR3 coding DNA: TGCGCCAGCAGCAATAGCGGGAGTAGGTATGAGCAGTCCTTC. The variable domain in full, completed from reference TRBV5-1 and TRBJ2-1, reads KAGVTQTPRYLIKTRGQQVTLSCSPISGHRSVSWYQQTPGQGLQFLFEYFSETQRNKGNFPGRFSGRQFSNSRSEMNVSTLELGDSALYLCASSNSGSRYEQSFGPGTRLTVL.

This clonotype has a count of ten or more. The chain recombines TRBV20-1 with TRBJ2-7; D tentatively reads TRBD1 or TRBD2 (6 bases each). CDR3 size: 16 residues. Looked up from germline, CDR1 is DFQATT and CDR2 is SNEGSKA (reference sequence). Trimming shortened V by 5 bases and J by 3 bases, and 23 bases separated the two germline ends. In DNA form, the CDR3 reads TGCAGTGCTGGGGTACCCTTTGGGGGGCGAAGCTACGAGCAGTACTTC. Translating gives CSAGVPFGGRSYEQYF.

This clonotype was observed many times. At one boundary the junction diverges from the germline segment, which might be a read error. This chain links TRBV7-8 with TRBJ2-7, with a tentative D call TRBD2 (6 bases). This CDR3 is 14 amino acids long. The V gene's germline CDR1 is SGHVS and CDR2 FQNEAQ. This chain's CDR3 is CTSSLAAGSNEEYF. For the CDR3, the DNA is TGTACCAGCAGCTTAGCGGCGGGATCTAACGAGGAGTACTTC.

J is TRBJ2-3 and V is TRBV27; 14 nucleotides align to TRBD2. J was trimmed by 2 bases and V by 4 bases; bases with no gene match: 8. This CDR3 has 18 residues. CDR1 MNHEY and CDR2 SMNVEV come from the germline V gene (reference sequence). Here the CDR3 reads CASSSRLAGGFATDTQYF. CDR3 coding DNA: TGTGCCAGCAGTTCCAGACTAGCGGGAGGGTTCGCCACAGATACGCAGTATTTT.

V gene TRBV20-1 combines with J gene TRBJ2-7; 9 nucleotides match TRBD2. There are 14 residues in the CDR3. Per the germline V gene, CDR1 is DFQATT and CDR2 is SNEGSKA (reference sequence). After removal of 2 bases from V and 4 bases from J, the junction contained 6 bases not matched to a gene. The CDR3 spells CSARKRLAVYEQYF. For the CDR3, the DNA is TGCAGTGCTAGAAAGAGACTAGCGGTATACGAGCAGTACTTC.

Many counts were recorded for this clonotype. The V and J genes are TRBV28 and TRBJ2-5, with D possibly being TRBD1 or TRBD2 (5 bases each). Germline V gene sequence: CDR1 MDHEN, CDR2 SYDVKM. CDR3 length equals 16 residues. V lost 1 base and J lost 0, with 12 bases in between. The CDR3 here is CASSLYGTADQETQYF. CDR3 bases: TGTGCCAGCAGTTTATACGGGACGGCCGACCAAGAGACCCAGTACTTC.